The 15 T cell receptor beta chains below come from one sample, sequenced in a study of blood T cell repertoires in COVID-19. TCRdb's table, derived via immunoSEQ multiplex PCR, lists solely in-frame clones and lacks some. The table records about 240,000 clones, approximately 85% of them present only once. Specimen: peripheral blood. These receptors were obtained from a woman aged 80 or over with COVID-19, enrolled during active disease.

This sequence joins TRBV6-5 and TRBJ1-6, with TRBD1 as a possible D gene (5 bases). The CDR3 is 14 amino acids. Germline V lookup: CDR1 MNHEY, CDR2 SVGAGI. V lost 8 bases and J lost 5, with 13 bases in between. The CDR3 DNA is TGTGCCAGCCGCCGGGGACTGAATAATTCACCCCTCCACTTT. Its translation: CASRRGLNNSPLHF.

The chain is built from TRBV10-3 and TRBJ2-5, with 8 bases lining up with TRBD2. The V gene end was trimmed by 2 bases and the J gene end by 7 bases; junction bases not matched to a gene: 12. Germline V lookup: CDR1 ENHRY, CDR2 SYGVKD. The CDR3 length is 16 residues. CDR3 bases: TGTGCCATCAGTGAGGAGATGCGGGGGGCCCGCGGGACCCAGTACTTC. It is translated as CAISEEMRGARGTQYF.

In its sample, this clone was seen a few times. The CDR3 is CASSQARVSGANVLTF. The CDR3 DNA reads as TGTGCCAGCAGCCAAGCCAGGGTGTCTGGGGCCAACGTCCTGACTTTC. The chain uses TRBV14 and TRBJ2-6, with a weak D call TRBD1 (5 bases). CDR3 length: 16 amino acids. Trimming took off 1 base at V and 1 base at J, with 8 bases between the two ends. Germline assignment: CDR1 SGHDN and CDR2 FVKESK.

V gene TRBV28 combines with J gene TRBJ1-1; maybe TRBD1 (6 bases). The germline V gene encodes CDR1 MDHEN and CDR2 SYDVKM. The CDR3 totals 14 residues. The V end lost 5 bases, the J end lost 1 base, and 11 bases lay between the germline ends. In nucleotides, the CDR3 is TGTGCCAGCAGTAGGGGGGGAACGAACACTGAAGCTTTCTTT. Translated, it gives CASSRGGTNTEAFF.

This chain uses TRBV21-1 with TRBJ2-2; the table's D gene call, TRBD2, was not cross checked with the DNA. TRBV21-1 is a pseudogene locus. This CDR3 spans 18 amino acids. The CDR3 DNA reads as TGTGCCAGCAGCAAAGAAGCAGCGGGGGGGCCGGCCACCGGGGAGCTGTTTTTT. Its protein is CASSKEAAGGPATGELFF.

The chain uses TRBV4-2 and TRBJ1-6; no clear D. Germline V gene lookup returns CDR1 LGHNA and CDR2 YNFKEQ. The V end lost 5 bases, the J end lost 4 bases, and 6 bases lay between the germline ends. This CDR3 has 13 residues. DNA for the CDR3: TGTGCCAGCAGCGACAAATATAATTCACCCCTCCACTTT. It encodes CASSDKYNSPLHF.

This clone was seen a handful of times. This sequence joins TRBV6-5 and TRBJ2-2; D gene uncertain. This CDR3 has 13 residues. The germline V and J ends were trimmed by 2 bases and 4 bases, with 5 bases remaining between them. CDR1 is MNHEY and CDR2 is SVGAGI in the germline V gene. CDR3 in amino acids: CASSYPSTGELFF. CDR3 coding DNA: TGTGCCAGCAGTTACCCGAGCACCGGGGAGCTGTTTTTT.

This chain connects TRBV2 to TRBJ2-3; 13 nucleotides agree with TRBD2. The CDR3 has 15 residues. V shed 5 bases and J 6 bases; nucleotides not matched to a gene: 5. Germline lookup yields CDR1 SNHLY and CDR2 FYNNEI. CDR3 protein: CASSPRTSGGDTQYF. DNA for the CDR3: TGTGCCAGCAGTCCCAGGACTAGCGGGGGCGATACGCAGTATTTT.

The chain has TRBV5-1 and TRBJ1-5, with a weak D call TRBD1 (6 bases). V was clipped by 4 bases and J by 4 bases, with 12 bases between them. The germline CDR1 and CDR2 sequences are SGHRS and YFSETQ. The CDR3 extends over 14 amino acids. Written as DNA, the CDR3 is TGCGCCAGCAGCCCGGGACAATTGAATCAGCCCCAGCATTTT. Protein sequence: CASSPGQLNQPQHF.

This chain links TRBV6-5 with TRBJ2-1; a possible D gene is TRBD2 (6 bases). Trimming shortened V by 2 bases and J by 7 bases, and 12 bases separated the two germline ends. CDR1 and CDR2 from the germline V gene are MNHEY and SVGAGI. The CDR3 consists of 14 residues. The CDR3 nucleotides read TGTGCCAGCAGTTACGGTGGCGGGAAGAATGAGCAGTTCTTC. Its translation is CASSYGGGKNEQFF.

This chain links TRBV29-1 with TRBJ2-2, with 10 bases aligning to TRBD1. Germline CDR1 SQVTM, CDR2 ANQGSEA. Trimming at V came to 5 bases and at J to 4 bases, leaving 10 bases not matched to a gene. The CDR3 extends over 16 amino acids. CDR3 residues: CSVYDRGRGGTGELFF. For the CDR3, the DNA is TGCAGCGTTTATGACAGGGGGCGGGGAGGCACCGGGGAGCTGTTTTTT.

The chain carries TRBV7-2 and TRBJ2-1; 8 nucleotides align to TRBD2. CDR1 and CDR2 (germline): SGHTA, FQGNSA. The trim removed 2 bases at V and 8 bases at J, leaving 17 bases unmatched. The CDR3 contains 18 residues. CDR3 in DNA: TGTGCCAGCAGCTTACCCGGGAGGGCCCTCCGCCGGATGGATGAGCAGTTCTTC. It translates to CASSLPGRALRRMDEQFF.

The V gene is TRBV6-6, the J gene TRBJ1-5, with D tentatively TRBD1 (6 bases). The CDR3 has 18 residues. Germline CDR1 and CDR2: MNHNY and SVGAGI (reference sequence). Trimming pared 5 bases from V and 0 bases from J, leaving 20 bases between. Here the CDR3 DNA reads TGTGCCAGCAGTCTGGGTCCCGGGACATTGTCTAGCAATCAGCCCCAGCATTTT. Translated: CASSLGPGTLSSNQPQHF.

The V and J genes are TRBV7-2 and TRBJ2-1; 8 nucleotides agree with TRBD2. The length of the CDR3 is 15 residues. The ends lost 3 bases at V and 3 bases at J; junction bases unmatched: 4. CDR1 is SGHTA and CDR2 is FQGNSA in the germline V gene. Here the CDR3 DNA reads TGTGCCAGCAGCTTGGAGCTAGCGGGCTACAATGAGCAGTTCTTC. This sequence encodes CASSLELAGYNEQFF.

The V call is TRBV6-5, the J call TRBJ1-5; 11 bases map to TRBD1. Germline-derived CDR1 and CDR2 are MNHEY and SVGAGI. V lost 0 bases, J lost 7 bases, and 5 bases stayed unmatched. The CDR3 covers 16 residues. The CDR3 loop is CASSYSAGTGGQPQHF. DNA of the CDR3: TGTGCCAGCAGTTACTCTGCCGGGACAGGGGGACAGCCCCAGCATTTT.